The clone carrying this T cell receptor (beta chain) has at least ten counts. The target antigen is unknown. The source of the sample is a study of T cells in Graves' hyperthyroidism and ophthalmopathy. From RNA transcripts, TCR beta CDR3 regions were amplified. Carried out on the TCR CDR3, a first-round RT-PCR used the HTBI primer set. TCRdb re-called the multiplex PCR reads through MiXCR, storing one row per CDR3 protein. Of around 350,000 distinct CDR3 sequences listed, about a sixth are singletons. The CDR3 is made up of 15 amino acids. Per the germline V gene, CDR1 is SGHRS and CDR2 is YFSETQ. The germline V and J ends were trimmed by 0 bases and 5 bases, with 14 bases remaining between them. Regarding the study as a whole: In blood, most of the thyroid clonotypes expanded above 0.001 were also present. Stable hyperthyroidism was separated from ophthalmopathy by a model based on 13 V-J features.

Based on clinical symptoms, serum thyroxine and TRAb, thyroid ultrasound and orbital computed tomography, diagnoses were reached. Source material for PBMCs was over 7.5 ml fresh peripheral blood. The chain uses TRBV5-1 and TRBJ1-1; D is uncertain. Sample: blood. This receptor was taken from a woman between 25 and 40 years old with Graves' hyperthyroidism that later progressed to Graves' ophthalmopathy. This CDR3 reads CASSLGTAGRTEAFF. As DNA, the CDR3 is TGCGCCAGCAGCTTGGGGACGGCCGGTCGAACTGAAGCTTTCTTT.